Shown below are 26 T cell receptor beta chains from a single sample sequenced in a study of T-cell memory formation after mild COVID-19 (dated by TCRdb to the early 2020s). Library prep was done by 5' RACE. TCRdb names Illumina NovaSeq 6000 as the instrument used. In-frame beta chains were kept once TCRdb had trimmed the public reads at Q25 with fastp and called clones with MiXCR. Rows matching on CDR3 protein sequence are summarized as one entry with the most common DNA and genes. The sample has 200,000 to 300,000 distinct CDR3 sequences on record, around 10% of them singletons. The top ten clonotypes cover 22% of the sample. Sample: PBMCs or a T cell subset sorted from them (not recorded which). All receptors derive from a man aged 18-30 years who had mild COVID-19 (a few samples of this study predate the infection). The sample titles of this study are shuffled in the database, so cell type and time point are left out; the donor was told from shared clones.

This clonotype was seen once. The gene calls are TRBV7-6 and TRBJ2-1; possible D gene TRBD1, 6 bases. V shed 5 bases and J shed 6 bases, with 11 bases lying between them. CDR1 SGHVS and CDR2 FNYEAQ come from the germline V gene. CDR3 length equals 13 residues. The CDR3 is CASSRGIGNEQFF. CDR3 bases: TGTGCCAGCAGCAGGGGGATCGGCAATGAGCAGTTCTTC.

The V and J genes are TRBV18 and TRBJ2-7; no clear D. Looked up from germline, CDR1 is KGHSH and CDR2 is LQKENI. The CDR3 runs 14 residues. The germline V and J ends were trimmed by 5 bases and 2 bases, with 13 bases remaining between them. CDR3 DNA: TGTGCCAGCTCAAAGACGTCAAGCACCTACGAGCAGTACTTC. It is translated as CASSKTSSTYEQYF.

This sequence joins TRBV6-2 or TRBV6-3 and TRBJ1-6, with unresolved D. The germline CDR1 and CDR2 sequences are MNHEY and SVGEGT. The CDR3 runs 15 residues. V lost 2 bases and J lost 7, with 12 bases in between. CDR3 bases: TGTGCCAGCAGTTACCCGGGAACAGCGAATTCACCCCTCCACTTT. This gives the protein CASSYPGTANSPLHF.

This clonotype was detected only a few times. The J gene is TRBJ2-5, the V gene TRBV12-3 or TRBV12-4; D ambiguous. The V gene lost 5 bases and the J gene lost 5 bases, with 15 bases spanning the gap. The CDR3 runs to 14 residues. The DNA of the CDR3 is TGTGCCAGCAGTCACACCTTAGTAGAGGAGACCCAGTACTTC. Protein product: CASSHTLVEETQYF.

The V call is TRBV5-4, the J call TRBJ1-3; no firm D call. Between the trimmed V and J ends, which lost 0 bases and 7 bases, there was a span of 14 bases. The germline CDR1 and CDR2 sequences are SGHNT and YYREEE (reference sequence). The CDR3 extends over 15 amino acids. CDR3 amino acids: CASSLDFGDSNTIYF. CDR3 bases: TGTGCCAGCAGCTTGGATTTCGGGGATTCGAACACCATATATTTT.

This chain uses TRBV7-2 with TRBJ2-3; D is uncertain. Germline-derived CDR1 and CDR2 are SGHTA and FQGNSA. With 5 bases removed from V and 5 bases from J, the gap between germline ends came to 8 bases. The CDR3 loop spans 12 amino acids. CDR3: CASSASLDTQYF. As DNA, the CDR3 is TGTGCCAGCAGCGCCTCTCTAGATACGCAGTATTTT.

CDR3 sequence: CATSRDFIEAFF. The CDR3 DNA sequence: TGTGCCACCAGCAGAGATTTCATTGAAGCTTTCTTT. This chain links TRBV15 with TRBJ1-1, with unresolved D. Looked up from germline, CDR1 is LNHNV and CDR2 is YYDKDF (reference sequence). The CDR3 spans 12 residues. Trimming took 0 bases from V and 7 from J, leaving 6 bases between them.

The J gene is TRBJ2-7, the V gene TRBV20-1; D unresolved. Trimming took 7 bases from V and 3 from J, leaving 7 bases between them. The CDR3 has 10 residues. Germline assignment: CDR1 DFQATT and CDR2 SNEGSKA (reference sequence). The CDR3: CSDADYEQYV. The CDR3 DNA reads TGCAGTGATGCAGACTACGAGCAGTACGTC.

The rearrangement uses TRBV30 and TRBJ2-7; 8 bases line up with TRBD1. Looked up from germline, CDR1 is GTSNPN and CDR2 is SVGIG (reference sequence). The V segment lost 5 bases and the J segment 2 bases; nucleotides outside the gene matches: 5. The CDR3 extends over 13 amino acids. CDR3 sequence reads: CAWWPGGAYEQYF. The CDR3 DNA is TGTGCCTGGTGGCCAGGGGGCGCCTACGAGCAGTACTTC.

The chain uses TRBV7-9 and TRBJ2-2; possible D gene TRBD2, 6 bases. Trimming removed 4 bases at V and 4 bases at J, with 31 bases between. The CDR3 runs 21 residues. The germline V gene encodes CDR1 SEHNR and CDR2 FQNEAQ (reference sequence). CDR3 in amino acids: CASSWRGAGLVWRQSTGELFF. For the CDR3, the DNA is TGTGCCAGCAGCTGGCGCGGGGCTGGCCTGGTATGGCGCCAATCCACCGGGGAGCTGTTTTTT.

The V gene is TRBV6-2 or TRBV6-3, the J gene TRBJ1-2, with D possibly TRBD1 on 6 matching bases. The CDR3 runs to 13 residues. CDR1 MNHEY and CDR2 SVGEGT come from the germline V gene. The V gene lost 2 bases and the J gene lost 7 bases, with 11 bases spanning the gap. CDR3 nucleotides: TGTGCCAGCAGTTACCAGGGGCGGCTTGGCTACACCTTC. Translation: CASSYQGRLGYTF.

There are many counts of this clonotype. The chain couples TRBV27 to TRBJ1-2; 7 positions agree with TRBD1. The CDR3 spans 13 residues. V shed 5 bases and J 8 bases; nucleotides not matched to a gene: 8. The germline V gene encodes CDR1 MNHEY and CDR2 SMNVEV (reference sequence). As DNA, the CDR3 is TGTGCCAGCAGTACGCTCAGGGGGGACGGCTACACCTTC. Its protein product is CASSTLRGDGYTF.

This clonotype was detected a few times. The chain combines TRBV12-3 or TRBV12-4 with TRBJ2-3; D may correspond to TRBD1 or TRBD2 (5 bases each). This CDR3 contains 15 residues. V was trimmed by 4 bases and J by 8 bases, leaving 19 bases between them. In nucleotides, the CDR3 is TGTGCCAGCAGTTCTTTGGGCCATTCTGGGGGTACGCAGTATTTT. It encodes CASSSLGHSGGTQYF.

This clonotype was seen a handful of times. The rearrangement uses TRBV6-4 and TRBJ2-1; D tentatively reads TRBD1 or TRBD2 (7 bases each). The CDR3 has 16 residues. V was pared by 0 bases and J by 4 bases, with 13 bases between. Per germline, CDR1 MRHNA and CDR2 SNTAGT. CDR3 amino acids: CASSDSGRGGYNEQFF. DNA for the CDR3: TGTGCCAGCAGTGACTCCGGCAGGGGGGGGTACAATGAGCAGTTCTTC.

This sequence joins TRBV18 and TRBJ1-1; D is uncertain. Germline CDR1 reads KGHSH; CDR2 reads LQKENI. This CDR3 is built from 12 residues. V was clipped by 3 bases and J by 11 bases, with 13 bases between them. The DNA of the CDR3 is TGTGCCAGCTCACCCGCGGGGAACTCGGCTTTCTTT. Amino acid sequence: CASSPAGNSAFF.

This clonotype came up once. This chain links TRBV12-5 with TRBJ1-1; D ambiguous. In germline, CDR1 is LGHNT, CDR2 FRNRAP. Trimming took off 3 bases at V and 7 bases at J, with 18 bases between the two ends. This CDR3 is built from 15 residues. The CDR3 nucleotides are TGTGCTAGTGGTTTCGATTTCGGGAACCATTATGAAGCTTTCTTT. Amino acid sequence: CASGFDFGNHYEAFF.

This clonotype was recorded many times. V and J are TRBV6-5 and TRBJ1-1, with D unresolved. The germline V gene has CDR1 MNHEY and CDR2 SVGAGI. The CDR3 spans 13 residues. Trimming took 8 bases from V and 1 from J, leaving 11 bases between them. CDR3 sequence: CASGNGGNTEAFF. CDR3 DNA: TGTGCCAGCGGTAACGGTGGGAACACTGAAGCTTTCTTT.

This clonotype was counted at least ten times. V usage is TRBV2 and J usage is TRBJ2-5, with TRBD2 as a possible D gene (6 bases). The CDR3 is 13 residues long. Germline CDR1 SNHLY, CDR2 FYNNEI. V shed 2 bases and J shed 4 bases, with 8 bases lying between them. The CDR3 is CASSELEGETQYF. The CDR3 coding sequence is TGTGCCAGCAGTGAATTGGAGGGAGAGACCCAGTACTTC.

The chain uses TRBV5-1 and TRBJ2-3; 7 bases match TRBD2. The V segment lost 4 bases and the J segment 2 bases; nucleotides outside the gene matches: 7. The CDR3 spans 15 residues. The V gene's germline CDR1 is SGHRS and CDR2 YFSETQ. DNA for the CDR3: TGCGCCAGCAGCGGAGGGGACTACACCACAGATACGCAGTATTTT. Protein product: CASSGGDYTTDTQYF.

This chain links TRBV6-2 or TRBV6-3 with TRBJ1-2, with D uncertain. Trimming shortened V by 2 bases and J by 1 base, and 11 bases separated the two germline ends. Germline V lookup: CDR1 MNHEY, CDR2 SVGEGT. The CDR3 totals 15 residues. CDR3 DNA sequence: TGTGCCAGCAGTTACGGAGCGGCGGTTAACTATGGCTACACCTTC. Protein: CASSYGAAVNYGYTF.

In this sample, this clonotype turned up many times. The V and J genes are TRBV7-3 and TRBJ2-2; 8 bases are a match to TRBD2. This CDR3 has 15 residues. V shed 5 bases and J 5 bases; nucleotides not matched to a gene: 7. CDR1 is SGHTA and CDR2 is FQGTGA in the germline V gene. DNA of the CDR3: TGTGCCAGCAGCAGCGCGGGGGGTAGGACCGGGGAGCTGTTTTTT. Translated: CASSSAGGRTGELFF.

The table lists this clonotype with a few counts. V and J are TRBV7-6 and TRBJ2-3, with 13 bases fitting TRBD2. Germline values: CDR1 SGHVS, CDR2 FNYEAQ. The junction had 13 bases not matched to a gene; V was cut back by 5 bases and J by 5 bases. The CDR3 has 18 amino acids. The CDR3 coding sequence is TGTGCCAGCAGCCCCGGGACTAGCGGGGCGGGGGAGGTAGATACGCAGTATTTT. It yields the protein CASSPGTSGAGEVDTQYF.

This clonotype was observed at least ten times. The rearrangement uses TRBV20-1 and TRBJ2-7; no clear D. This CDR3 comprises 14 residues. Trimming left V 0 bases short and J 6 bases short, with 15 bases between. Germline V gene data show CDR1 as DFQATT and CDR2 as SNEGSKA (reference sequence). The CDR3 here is CSARDQASRAEQYV. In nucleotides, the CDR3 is TGCAGTGCTAGAGATCAGGCCTCCCGGGCCGAGCAGTACGTC.

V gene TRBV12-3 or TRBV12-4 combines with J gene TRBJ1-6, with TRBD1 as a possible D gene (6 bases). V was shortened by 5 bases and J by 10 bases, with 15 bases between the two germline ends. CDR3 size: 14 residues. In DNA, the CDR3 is TGTGCCAGCAGTCCAACAGGGATTAAATCACCCCTCCACTTT. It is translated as CASSPTGIKSPLHF.

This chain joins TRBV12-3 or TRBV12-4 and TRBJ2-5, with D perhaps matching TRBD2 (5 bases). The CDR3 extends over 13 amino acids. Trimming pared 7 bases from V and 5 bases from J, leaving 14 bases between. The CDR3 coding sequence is TGTGCCAGCAAACTCCTATCGGGGGAGACCCAGTACTTC. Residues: CASKLLSGETQYF.

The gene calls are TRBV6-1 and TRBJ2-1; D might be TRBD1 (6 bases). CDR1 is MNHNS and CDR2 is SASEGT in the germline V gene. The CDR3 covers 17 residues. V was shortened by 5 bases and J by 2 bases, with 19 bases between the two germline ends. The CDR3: CASSQNPGQPTYNEQFF. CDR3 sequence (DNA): TGTGCCAGCAGTCAAAACCCCGGACAGCCCACCTACAATGAGCAGTTCTTC.